The 31 T cell receptor beta chains in this list originate from one sample, sequenced in a study of blood T cells in healthy people across ages. A second about 7 to 12 cycle PCR used barcoded and J-beta primers. TCRdb reanalysed the 5' RACE reads using MiXCR and keeps one entry per CDR3 protein. The data contain about 1,400,000 distinct CDR3 sequences, roughly 40% of them singletons. Specimen: blood. The receptors originated from a young woman in good health.

CDR3: CSARDIGRRKETQYF. In nucleotides, the CDR3 is TGCAGTGCTAGAGATATTGGGCGGAGGAAAGAGACCCAGTACTTC. The chain combines TRBV20-1 with TRBJ2-5, with a weak D call TRBD2 (5 bases). The ends were cut back, 0 bases at V and 3 bases at J, with 14 bases in the middle. This CDR3 region has 15 residues. Germline values: CDR1 DFQATT, CDR2 SNEGSKA (reference sequence).

V gene TRBV6-2 or TRBV6-3 combines with J gene TRBJ1-2, with D possibly being TRBD1 (6 bases). This CDR3 contains 16 residues. Germline CDR1 MNHEY, CDR2 SVGEGT. V was cut by 2 bases and J by 4 bases, with 17 bases left in between. As DNA, the CDR3 is TGTGCCAGCAGTTACGGACAAGGGGGAGACCTCTATGGCTACACCTTC. This encodes CASSYGQGGDLYGYTF.

The chain couples TRBV6-1 to TRBJ1-5; TRBD1 agrees at 8 bases. Per the germline V gene, CDR1 is MNHNS and CDR2 is SASEGT. V gave up 6 bases and J gave up 5 bases; unmatched junction bases: 3. The CDR3 sequence is 13 residues long. Here the CDR3 reads CASSGQGDQPQHF. For the CDR3, the DNA is TGTGCCAGCAGCGGACAGGGTGATCAGCCCCAGCATTTT.

The rearrangement links TRBV3-1 to TRBJ1-1; possibly TRBD1 for D (5 bases). The V gene's germline CDR1 is LGHDT and CDR2 YNNKEL (reference sequence). There are 14 residues in the CDR3. Trimming cost V 1 base and J 11 bases, with 17 bases left between them. The CDR3 is CASSQGGERGGAFF. The CDR3 DNA follows: TGTGCCAGCAGCCAAGGAGGGGAGAGGGGAGGTGCTTTCTTT. Variable domain in full (rest from reference TRBV3-1 and TRBJ1-1): DTAVSQTPKYLVTQMGNDKSIKCEQNLGHDTMYWYKQDSKKFLKIMFSYNNKELIINETVPNRFSPKSPDKAHLNLHINSLELGDSAVYFCASSQGGERGGAFFGQGTRLTVV.

This clonotype was seen a few times. This sequence joins TRBV29-1 and TRBJ2-2, with D possibly matching TRBD2 (6 bases). The CDR3 length is 16 residues. V lost 1 base and J 1 base, leaving 13 bases between the germline ends. Per germline, CDR1 SQVTM and CDR2 ANQGSEA. In DNA, the CDR3 is TGCAGCGTTGAAGCTGGAGGGGTAGGGAACACCGGGGAGCTGTTTTTT. This encodes CSVEAGGVGNTGELFF.

This clonotype was seen a few times. J is TRBJ2-7 and V is TRBV5-1, with TRBD1 as a possible D gene (5 bases). In germline, CDR1 is SGHRS, CDR2 YFSETQ. The CDR3 spans 13 residues. Trimming removed 4 bases from V and 4 bases from J, with 12 bases in between. Here the CDR3 DNA reads TGCGCCAGCAGCCAACTGGGGCATTACGAGCAGTACTTC. Translating it yields CASSQLGHYEQYF.

The gene calls are TRBV6-5 and TRBJ2-7; possible D gene TRBD1, 6 bases. Germline V gives CDR1 MNHEY, CDR2 SVGAGI. The CDR3 is 16 residues long. V lost 5 bases and J lost 0, with 17 bases in between. CDR3 bases: TGTGCCAGCAGTCCGACCGGGACACGAAGCTCCTACGAGCAGTACTTC. This gives the protein CASSPTGTRSSYEQYF.

The CDR3 loop reads CASSLDLGRANTEAFF. In DNA form, the CDR3 reads TGTGCCAGCAGCTTAGACCTGGGACGGGCGAACACTGAAGCTTTCTTT. The chain couples TRBV7-3 to TRBJ1-1; a weak D match, TRBD1 (5 bases). V lost 2 bases, J lost 1 base, and 14 bases lay in between. This CDR3 region has 16 residues. Germline CDR1 SGHTA, CDR2 FQGTGA.

This chain links TRBV3-1 with TRBJ2-7; 10 nucleotides line up with TRBD2. After removal of 5 bases from V and 7 bases from J, the junction contained 14 bases not matched to a gene. Germline-derived CDR1 and CDR2 are LGHDT and YNNKEL (reference sequence). The CDR3 spans 16 residues. The CDR3 is CASSTSSGRAINEQYF. The CDR3 DNA is TGTGCCAGCAGCACATCCAGCGGGAGGGCCATCAATGAGCAGTACTTC.

This clonotype was detected once. This sequence may be a read error, since a much larger clone differs from it by one base. The chain links TRBV21-1 to TRBJ2-7; the table names TRBD2, a call not compared with the DNA. TRBV21-1 corresponds to a pseudogene. The CDR3 is made up of 14 amino acids. CDR3 in amino acids: CASSKGLARDEQYF. The CDR3 region has the DNA TGTGCCAGCAGCAAAGGACTAGCGAGAGACGAGCAGTACTTC.

J is TRBJ2-1 and V is TRBV6-1; 7 bases match TRBD2. There are 16 residues in the CDR3. Germline-derived CDR1 and CDR2 are MNHNS and SASEGT. V trimming: 8 bases; J trimming: 0 bases; junction bases outside the gene matches: 10. CDR3 DNA: TGTGCCAGCGTTGGGACCTTAGCGGGCTCCTACAATGAGCAGTTCTTC. Amino acid sequence: CASVGTLAGSYNEQFF.

The V gene is TRBV10-2, the J gene TRBJ1-2; D gene ambiguous. Trimming pared 3 bases from V and 7 bases from J, leaving 12 bases between. Germline-derived CDR1 and CDR2 are WSHSY and SAAADI. This CDR3 has 13 amino acids. The CDR3 nucleotides read TGCGCCAGCAGTGAATCTCGTGGTTTTGGCTACACCTTC. Translation: CASSESRGFGYTF.

The chain uses TRBV7-6 and TRBJ2-3; D remains ambiguous. CDR1 SGHVS and CDR2 FNYEAQ come from the germline V gene. Deletions cut 8 bases from V and 0 bases from J, with 12 bases between. CDR3 length equals 14 residues. CDR3 sequence (DNA): TGTGCCAGCCAACATAGGGTTAGCACAGATACGCAGTATTTT. It yields the protein CASQHRVSTDTQYF.

This clonotype came up a few times. This chain links TRBV12-3 or TRBV12-4 with TRBJ1-6; D not certain. This CDR3 contains 17 residues. The V end was cut by 5 bases, the J end by 2 bases, with 16 bases between. As DNA, the CDR3 is TGTGCCAGCAGTACCGGGTCCCTAGCCGCCTATAATTCACCCCTCCACTTT. It specifies CASSTGSLAAYNSPLHF.

This clonotype was recorded a few times. V gene TRBV21-1 combines with J gene TRBJ1-1; the D call of TRBD1 is as the table states it, not checked on the DNA. TRBV21-1 is a pseudogene. The CDR3 is 14 amino acids. The CDR3 protein is CASSRGTVNTEAFF. The CDR3 DNA sequence: TGTGCCAGCAGCAGGGGGACGGTGAACACTGAAGCTTTCTTT.

The chain is built from TRBV28 and TRBJ1-3; D is unresolved. The V end lost 2 bases, the J end lost 4 bases, and 9 bases lay between the germline ends. The CDR3 spans 14 residues. Germline CDR1 is MDHEN and CDR2 is SYDVKM. The CDR3, as DNA: TGTGCCAGCAGTTTAAGACACCTGGGAAACACCATATATTTT. It codes for CASSLRHLGNTIYF.

This clonotype has just a few counts. CDR3 nucleotide sequence: TGTGCCAGCAGGCCGGGACTAGCGGGGACTTACAATGAGCAGTTCTTC. Residues: CASRPGLAGTYNEQFF. The chain couples TRBV3-1 to TRBJ2-1; 13 bases are a match to TRBD2. Per germline, CDR1 LGHDT and CDR2 YNNKEL (reference sequence). V lost 6 bases to trimming and J lost 4 bases; unmatched junction nucleotides: 6. The CDR3 extends over 16 amino acids.

This clonotype has just a few counts. The CDR3 sequence is CSVPRSTGPPNYGYTF. CDR3 DNA sequence: TGCAGCGTCCCGAGATCGACAGGGCCTCCTAACTATGGCTACACCTTC. V usage is TRBV29-1 and J usage is TRBJ1-2; 7 nucleotides align to TRBD1. There are 16 residues in the CDR3. Losses at the gene ends were 6 bases for V and 0 bases for J; bases not matched to a gene: 13. Germline assignment: CDR1 SQVTM and CDR2 ANQGSEA.

This clonotype has more than one count but fewer than ten. The V gene is TRBV7-2, the J gene TRBJ2-2; no clear D gene. Germline assignment: CDR1 SGHTA and CDR2 FQGNSA. The CDR3 runs to 14 residues. V lost 8 bases, J lost 1 base, and 11 bases lay in between. The CDR3 DNA reads as TGTGCCAGCGCAGCCGGGTTGAACACCGGGGAGCTGTTTTTT. As protein: CASAAGLNTGELFF.

This clonotype came up a few times. The chain joins TRBV4-1 to TRBJ1-2; D may be TRBD1 (6 bases). The CDR3 loop spans 16 amino acids. Germline V gene data show CDR1 as MGHRA and CDR2 as YSYEKL. V lost 1 base, J lost 3 bases, and 15 bases lay in between. The CDR3 loop reads CASSQATPTGHYGYTF. DNA for the CDR3: TGCGCCAGCAGCCAAGCGACCCCGACAGGACACTATGGCTACACCTTC.

This clonotype was picked up one time. DNA of the CDR3: TGCGCCAGCAAACTCGAGGGTCCAGATACGCAGTATTTT. Translation gives CASKLEGPDTQYF. The rearrangement joins TRBV5-1 to TRBJ2-3, with D tentatively TRBD2 (5 bases). There are 13 residues in the CDR3. Germline V gives CDR1 SGHRS, CDR2 YFSETQ. Trimming removed 6 bases from V and 4 bases from J, with 12 bases in between.

The V gene is TRBV27, the J gene TRBJ1-2; TRBD1 is a possible D gene (5 bases). There are 14 residues in the CDR3. V was clipped by 7 bases and J by 6 bases, with 18 bases between them. Looked up from germline, CDR1 is MNHEY and CDR2 is SMNVEV (reference sequence). The chain's CDR3 is CASTTSREQNGYTF. In DNA, the CDR3 is TGTGCCAGCACCACTAGCAGGGAACAGAATGGCTACACCTTC.

V is TRBV6-1 and J is TRBJ2-1, with D possibly being TRBD1 or TRBD2 (5 bases each). CDR1 is MNHNS, CDR2 SASEGT, per germline. CDR3 length: 16 residues. Trimming cost V 3 bases and J 1 base, with 13 bases left between them. For the CDR3, the DNA is TGTGCCAGCAGTGAGTCAGGGACCCTATCCTACAATGAGCAGTTCTTC. Translating gives CASSESGTLSYNEQFF.

The rearrangement links TRBV20-1 to TRBJ2-1; D may be TRBD2 (7 bases). This CDR3 is built from 17 residues. The germline V and J ends were trimmed by 0 bases and 9 bases, with 24 bases remaining between them. The germline gives CDR1 DFQATT, CDR2 SNEGSKA (reference sequence). The CDR3 loop reads CSARDPGRQGGVSEQFF. CDR3 nucleotides: TGCAGTGCTAGAGATCCTGGACGTCAAGGGGGGGTTAGTGAGCAGTTCTTC.

The genes are TRBV28 and TRBJ1-5; D may be TRBD1 (6 bases). V lost 5 bases to trimming and J lost 3 bases, with 20 bases between them. Germline lookup yields CDR1 MDHEN and CDR2 SYDVKM. The CDR3 spans 17 residues. Here the CDR3 reads CASSPRGRGDPNQPQHF. The CDR3 bases are TGTGCCAGCAGTCCCCGGGGGAGGGGGGATCCCAATCAGCCCCAGCATTTT.

The chain combines TRBV7-9 with TRBJ1-2, with D uncertain. V was shortened by 3 bases and J by 4 bases, with 18 bases between the two germline ends. In germline, CDR1 is SEHNR, CDR2 FQNEAQ (reference sequence). CDR3 size: 16 residues. The CDR3 DNA sequence: TGTGCCAGCAGCTTCCCCCCCAGAGCCGGTATCTATGGCTACACCTTC. Its translation: CASSFPPRAGIYGYTF. The variable domain in full, completed from reference TRBV7-9 and TRBJ1-2, reads DTGVSQNPRHKITKRGQNVTFRCDPISEHNRLYWYRQTLGQGPEFLTYFQNEAQLEKSRLLSDRFSAERPKGSFSTLEIQRTEQGDSAMYLCASSFPPRAGIYGYTFGSGTRLTVV.

The gene calls are TRBV20-1 and TRBJ2-7, with D possibly being TRBD2 (7 bases). Germline V gene sequence: CDR1 DFQATT, CDR2 SNEGSKA (reference sequence). The CDR3 contains 13 residues. Deletions cut 4 bases from V and 4 bases from J, with 14 bases between. CDR3 nucleotide sequence: TGCAGTGCTACTGAGGGGGGGGCATACGAGCAGTACTTC. Translating it yields CSATEGGAYEQYF.

This clonotype was recorded a few times. This rearrangement joins TRBV28 to TRBJ2-5, with TRBD1 matching 11 bases. J gave up 4 bases and V 5 bases, and 6 bases lay outside the gene matches. Per the germline V gene, CDR1 is MDHEN and CDR2 is SYDVKM. The CDR3 length is 15 residues. CDR3 sequence (DNA): TGTGCCAGCAGTATCGGACAGGGGGCGGGAGAGACCCAGTACTTC. Translated: CASSIGQGAGETQYF.

This clonotype was found a few times. The rearrangement links TRBV6-1 to TRBJ2-5; TRBD1 might be the D (8 bases). The CDR3 runs 15 residues. The germline V and J ends were trimmed by 4 bases and 4 bases, with 16 bases remaining between them. The germline V gene encodes CDR1 MNHNS and CDR2 SASEGT. The CDR3 here is CASSAGGQGGETQYF. The CDR3 nucleotides are TGTGCCAGCAGTGCGGGAGGACAGGGCGGAGAGACCCAGTACTTC.

This clonotype occurred a few times. An end of the junction does not agree with germline; a read error may underlie this. This sequence joins TRBV12-3 or TRBV12-4 and TRBJ2-7, with 9 bases aligning to TRBD2. The CDR3 is made up of 15 amino acids. CDR3 nucleotides: TGTGCCAGCAGGTTAGCGGGAGAGGTCCCCTACGAGCAGTACTTC. This codes for CASRLAGEVPYEQYF.

This clonotype was seen a handful of times. CDR3 sequence reads: CASSRWDRGISYEQYF. CDR3 bases: TGTGCCAGCAGCAGATGGGACAGGGGGATTTCCTACGAGCAGTACTTC. The rearrangement uses TRBV7-9 and TRBJ2-7; TRBD1 aligns across 11 bases. The germline V gene has CDR1 SEHNR and CDR2 FQNEAQ (reference sequence). This CDR3 contains 16 residues. The V segment lost 5 bases and the J segment 1 base; nucleotides outside the gene matches: 7. Variable domain in full (rest from reference TRBV7-9 and TRBJ2-7): DTGVSQNPRHKITKRGQNVTFRCDPISEHNRLYWYRQTLGQGPEFLTYFQNEAQLEKSRLLSDRFSAERPKGSFSTLEIQRTEQGDSAMYLCASSRWDRGISYEQYFGPGTRLTVT.